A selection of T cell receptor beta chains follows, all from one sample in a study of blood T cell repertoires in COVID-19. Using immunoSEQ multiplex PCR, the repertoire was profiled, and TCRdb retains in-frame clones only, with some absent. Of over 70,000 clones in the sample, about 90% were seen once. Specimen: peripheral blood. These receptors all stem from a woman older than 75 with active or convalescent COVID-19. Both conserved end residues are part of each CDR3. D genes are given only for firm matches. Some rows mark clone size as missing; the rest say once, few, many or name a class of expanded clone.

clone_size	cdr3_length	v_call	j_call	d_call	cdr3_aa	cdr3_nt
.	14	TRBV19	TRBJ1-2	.	CASSLSRGNYGYTF	TGTGCCAGTAGTCTCTCCCGGGGAAACTATGGCTACACCTTC
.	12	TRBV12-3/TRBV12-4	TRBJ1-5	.	CASSSRGQPQHF	TGTGCCAGCAGTTCTAGGGGACAGCCCCAGCATTTT
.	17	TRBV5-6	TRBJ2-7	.	CASSSPGGWDSSYEQYF	TGTGCCAGCAGTTCCCCAGGGGGGTGGGACAGCTCCTACGAGCAGTACTTC
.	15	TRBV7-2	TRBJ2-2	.	CASSPDRSGTGELFF	TGTGCCAGCAGCCCCGACAGGTCCGGCACCGGGGAGCTGTTTTTT
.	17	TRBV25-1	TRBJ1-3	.	CASSESSGRAAGNTIYF	TGTGCCAGCAGTGAATCGTCTGGCAGGGCTGCCGGAAACACCATATATTTT
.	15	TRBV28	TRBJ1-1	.	CASSLAAAIGTEAFF	TGTGCCAGCAGTTTAGCGGCTGCCATCGGCACTGAAGCTTTCTTT
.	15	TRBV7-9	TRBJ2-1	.	CASSESGSSYNEQFF	TGTGCCAGCAGCGAAAGCGGCAGCTCCTACAATGAGCAGTTCTTC
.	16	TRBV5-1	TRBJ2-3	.	CASSVQGPDPTDTQYF	TGCGCCAGCAGCGTGCAGGGGCCCGATCCCACAGATACGCAGTATTTT
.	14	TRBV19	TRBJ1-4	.	CASRRHLFDEKLFF	TGTGCCAGTAGAAGACACCTTTTTGATGAAAAACTGTTTTTT
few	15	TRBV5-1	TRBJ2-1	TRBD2	CASSLQAGGYNEQFF	TGCGCCAGCAGCTTGCAAGCGGGAGGTTATAATGAGCAGTTCTTC
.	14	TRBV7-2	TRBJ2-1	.	CASSPYRLGDEQFF	TGTGCCAGCAGCCCCTACCGACTAGGCGATGAGCAGTTCTTC
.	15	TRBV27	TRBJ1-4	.	CASSPWGATNEKLFF	TGTGCCAGCAGCCCTTGGGGAGCAACTAATGAAAAACTGTTTTTT
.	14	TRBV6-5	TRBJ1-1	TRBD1	CASEDRGQGTEAFF	TGTGCCAGCGAGGACAGGGGGCAAGGCACTGAAGCTTTCTTT
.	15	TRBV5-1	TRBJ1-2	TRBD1	CASSLSGTGADGYTF	TGCGCCAGCAGCTTGTCCGGGACAGGGGCTGATGGCTACACCTTC
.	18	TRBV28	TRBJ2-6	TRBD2	CASSPWSGGLSGANVLTF	TGTGCCAGCAGTCCCTGGAGCGGGGGGTTATCTGGGGCCAACGTCCTGACTTTC
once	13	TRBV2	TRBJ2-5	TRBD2	CASRLAGGETQYF	TGTGCCAGCAGGCTAGCGGGAGGAGAGACCCAGTACTTC
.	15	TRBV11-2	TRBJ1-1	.	CASSPKIKGGTEAFF	TGTGCCAGCAGCCCAAAGATTAAAGGGGGCACTGAAGCTTTCTTT
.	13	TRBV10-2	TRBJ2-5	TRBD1	CASRVTGEITQYF	TGCGCCAGCAGGGTTACAGGGGAAATCACCCAGTACTTC
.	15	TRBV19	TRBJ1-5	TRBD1	CASSSQGVNNQPQHF	TGTGCCAGTAGTTCGCAGGGGGTAAACAATCAGCCCCAGCATTTT
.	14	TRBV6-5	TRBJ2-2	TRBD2	CASRQRGNTGELFF	TGTGCCAGCAGACAGCGGGGTAACACCGGGGAGCTGTTTTTT
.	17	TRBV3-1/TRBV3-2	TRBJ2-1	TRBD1	CASSPQADRPQYNEQFF	TGTGCCAGCAGCCCCCAGGCGGACAGGCCTCAGTACAATGAGCAGTTCTTC
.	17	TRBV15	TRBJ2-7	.	CATSRDEDRGLAREQYF	TGTGCCACCAGCAGAGACGAAGATAGGGGGTTAGCGCGGGAGCAGTACTTC
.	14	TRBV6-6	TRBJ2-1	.	CAVQGSVYGNEQFF	TGTGCCGTCCAGGGGTCCGTATACGGCAATGAGCAGTTCTTC
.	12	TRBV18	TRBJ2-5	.	CASSLEQETQYF	TGTGCCAGCTCACTAGAACAAGAGACCCAGTACTTC
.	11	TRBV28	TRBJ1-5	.	CASSSTQPQHF	TGTGCCAGCAGTTCTACTCAGCCCCAGCATTTT
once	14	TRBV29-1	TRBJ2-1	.	CSVETGSSYNEQFF	TGCAGCGTTGAAACAGGGAGCTCCTACAATGAGCAGTTCTTC
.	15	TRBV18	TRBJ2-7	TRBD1	CASSRGTGYPYEQYF	TGTGCCAGCTCACGGGGGACAGGGTACCCCTACGAGCAGTACTTC
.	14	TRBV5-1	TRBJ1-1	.	CASSLKGENTEAFF	TGCGCCAGCAGCTTGAAGGGGGAAAACACTGAAGCTTTCTTT
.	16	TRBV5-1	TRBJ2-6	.	CASSLATRSGANVLTF	TGCGCCAGCAGCTTGGCTACTCGCTCTGGGGCCAACGTCCTGACTTTC
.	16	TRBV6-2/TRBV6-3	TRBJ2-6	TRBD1	CASSRGQGAGANVLTF	TGTGCCAGCAGCCGAGGACAGGGCGCTGGGGCCAACGTCCTGACTTTC
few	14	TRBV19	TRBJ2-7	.	CASSIGPGPYEQYF	TGTGCCAGTAGTATAGGCCCAGGGCCCTACGAGCAGTACTTC
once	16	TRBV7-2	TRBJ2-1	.	CASSFAAASSYNEQFF	TGTGCCAGCAGCTTTGCAGCGGCGAGCTCCTACAATGAGCAGTTCTTC
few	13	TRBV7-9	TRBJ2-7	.	CASSLFQGYEQYF	TGTGCCAGCAGCTTATTTCAGGGTTACGAGCAGTACTTC
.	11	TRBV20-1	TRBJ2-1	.	CSVGLVNEQFF	TGCAGTGTCGGACTGGTGAATGAGCAGTTCTTC
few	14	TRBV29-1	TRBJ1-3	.	CSVGMTPGGNTIYF	TGCAGCGTTGGAATGACCCCAGGTGGAAACACCATATATTTT
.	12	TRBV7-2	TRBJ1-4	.	CASSLAYEKLFF	TGTGCCAGCAGCTTAGCCTATGAAAAACTGTTTTTT
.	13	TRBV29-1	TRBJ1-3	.	CSVESGLGNTIYF	TGCAGCGTTGAAAGCGGCCTGGGAAACACCATATATTTT
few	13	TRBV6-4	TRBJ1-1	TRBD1	CAIKRQGGTEAFF	TGTGCCATCAAAAGACAGGGTGGCACTGAAGCTTTCTTT
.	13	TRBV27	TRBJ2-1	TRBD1	CASSSRQGGEQFF	TGTGCCAGCAGTTCACGACAGGGGGGAGAGCAGTTCTTC
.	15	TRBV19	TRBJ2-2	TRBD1	CASSIRQGAGGELFF	TGTGCCAGTAGTATACGGCAGGGGGCCGGCGGGGAGCTGTTTTTT
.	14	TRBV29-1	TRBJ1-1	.	CSVLGQGKRTEAFF	TGCAGCGTCCTCGGGCAGGGGAAGCGAACTGAAGCTTTCTTT
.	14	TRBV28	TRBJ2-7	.	CASSVRDTSYEQYF	TGTGCCAGCAGTGTTCGGGACACCTCCTACGAGCAGTACTTC
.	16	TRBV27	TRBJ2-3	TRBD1	CASSLFRGQGADTQYF	TGTGCCAGCAGTTTATTCCGAGGACAGGGCGCAGATACGCAGTATTTT
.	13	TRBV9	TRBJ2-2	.	CASSVSAAGELFF	TGTGCCAGCAGCGTATCAGCGGCCGGGGAGCTGTTTTTT
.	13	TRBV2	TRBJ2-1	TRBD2	CASSSGRRGEQFF	TGTGCCAGCAGTAGCGGGAGAAGGGGAGAGCAGTTCTTC